This TCR beta chain was obtained from a study of CD4 T cells in relation to SARS-CoV-2 and coronaviruses. Whole-study context: ViraFEST: approximately nine-day antigen culture of PBMCs, then TCR beta CDR3 sequencing.

Only in-frame clones appear in the TCRdb table, and some are missing; sequencing was by immunoSEQ multiplex PCR. In the table there are 20,000 to 25,000 clones, around four fifths of which are singletons. The CDR3 covers 14 residues. Germline-derived CDR1 and CDR2 are SEHNR and FQNEAQ (reference sequence). The germline V and J ends were trimmed by 5 bases and 5 bases, with 10 bases remaining between them. Unexposed donor CD4+ T cells date from 2011-2018, before the COVID-19 pandemic. CD4+ T cells were isolated from the cells after more than nine days of culture. About this clone itself: Antigen: not known.

The sequence was obtained from a human donor in good health. The sequencing sample was made of CD4+ T cells from PBMCs, cultured in vitro. J is TRBJ1-6 and V is TRBV7-9; a weak D match, TRBD1 (5 bases). CDR3 in amino acids: CASSPGTDNSPLHF. The CDR3 region has the DNA TGTGCCAGCAGCCCCGGGACCGATAATTCACCCCTCCACTTT.